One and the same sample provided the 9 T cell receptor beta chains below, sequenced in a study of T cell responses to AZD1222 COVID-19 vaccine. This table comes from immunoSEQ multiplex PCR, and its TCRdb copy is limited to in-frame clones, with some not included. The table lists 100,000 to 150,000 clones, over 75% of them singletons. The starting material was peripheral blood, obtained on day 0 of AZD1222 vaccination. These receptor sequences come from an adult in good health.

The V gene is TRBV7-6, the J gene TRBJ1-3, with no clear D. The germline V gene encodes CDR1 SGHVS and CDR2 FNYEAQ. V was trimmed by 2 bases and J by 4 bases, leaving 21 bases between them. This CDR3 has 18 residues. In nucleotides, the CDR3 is TGTGCCAGCAGCTTATACCCCCCAGAGGGTACCTCGGGAAACACCATATATTTT. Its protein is CASSLYPPEGTSGNTIYF.

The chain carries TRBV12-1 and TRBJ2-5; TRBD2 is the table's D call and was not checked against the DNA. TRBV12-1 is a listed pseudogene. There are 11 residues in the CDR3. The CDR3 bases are TGTGCCAGCAGCTTTCACGGGACCCAGTACTTC. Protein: CASSFHGTQYF.

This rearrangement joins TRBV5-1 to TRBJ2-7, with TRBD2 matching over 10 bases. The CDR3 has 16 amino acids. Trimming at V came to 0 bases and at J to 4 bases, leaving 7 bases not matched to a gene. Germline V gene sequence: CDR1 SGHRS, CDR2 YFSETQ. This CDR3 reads CASSLAWTSGVYEQYF. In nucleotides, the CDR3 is TGCGCCAGCAGCTTGGCCTGGACTAGCGGCGTGTACGAGCAGTACTTC.

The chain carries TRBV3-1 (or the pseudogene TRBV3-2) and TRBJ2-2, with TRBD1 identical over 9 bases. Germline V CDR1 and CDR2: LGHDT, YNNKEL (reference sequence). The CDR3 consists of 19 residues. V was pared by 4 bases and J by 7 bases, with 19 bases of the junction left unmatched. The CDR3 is CASSPSDPFTGGANGELFF. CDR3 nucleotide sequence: TGTGCCAGCAGCCCGTCGGATCCATTCACAGGGGGCGCGAACGGGGAGCTGTTTTTT.

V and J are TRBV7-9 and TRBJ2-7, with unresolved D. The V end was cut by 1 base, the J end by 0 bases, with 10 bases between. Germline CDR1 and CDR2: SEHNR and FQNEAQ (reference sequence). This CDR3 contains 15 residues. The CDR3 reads CASSLGPQGSYEQYF. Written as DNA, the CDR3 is TGTGCCAGCAGCTTAGGACCACAAGGCTCCTACGAGCAGTACTTC. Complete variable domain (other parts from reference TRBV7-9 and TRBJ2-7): DTGVSQNPRHKITKRGQNVTFRCDPISEHNRLYWYRQTLGQGPEFLTYFQNEAQLEKSRLLSDRFSAERPKGSFSTLEIQRTEQGDSAMYLCASSLGPQGSYEQYFGPGTRLTVT.

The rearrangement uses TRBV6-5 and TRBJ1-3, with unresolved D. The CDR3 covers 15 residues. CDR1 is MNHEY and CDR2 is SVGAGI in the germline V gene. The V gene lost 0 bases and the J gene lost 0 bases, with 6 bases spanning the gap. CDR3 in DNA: TGTGCCAGCAGTTACTCTGGGATCTCTGGAAACACCATATATTTT. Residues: CASSYSGISGNTIYF.

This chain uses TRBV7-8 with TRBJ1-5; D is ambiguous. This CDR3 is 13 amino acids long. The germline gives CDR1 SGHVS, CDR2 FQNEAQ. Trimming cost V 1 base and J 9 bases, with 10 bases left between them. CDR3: CASSLEEGAPQHF. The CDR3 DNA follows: TGTGCCAGCAGCTTAGAGGAGGGAGCGCCCCAGCATTTT. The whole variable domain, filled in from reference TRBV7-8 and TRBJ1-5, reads GAGVSQSPRYKVAKRGQDVALRCDPISGHVSLFWYQQALGQGPEFLTYFQNEAQLDKSGLPSDRFFAERPEGSVSTLKIQRTQQEDSAVYLCASSLEEGAPQHFGDGTRLSIL.

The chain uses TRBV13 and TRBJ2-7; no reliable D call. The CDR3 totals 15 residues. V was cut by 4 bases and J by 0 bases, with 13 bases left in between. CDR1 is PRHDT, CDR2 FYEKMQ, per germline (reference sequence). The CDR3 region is CASSSALGSSYEQYF. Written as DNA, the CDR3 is TGTGCCAGCAGCTCCGCCCTCGGAAGCTCCTACGAGCAGTACTTC.

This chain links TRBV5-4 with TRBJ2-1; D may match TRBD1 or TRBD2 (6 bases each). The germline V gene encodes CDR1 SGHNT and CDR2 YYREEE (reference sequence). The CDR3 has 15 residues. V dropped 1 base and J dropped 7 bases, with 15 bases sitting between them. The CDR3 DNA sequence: TGTGCCAGCAGCTTGAGGAGGGGGTCACGGAATGAGCAGTTCTTC. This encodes CASSLRRGSRNEQFF.